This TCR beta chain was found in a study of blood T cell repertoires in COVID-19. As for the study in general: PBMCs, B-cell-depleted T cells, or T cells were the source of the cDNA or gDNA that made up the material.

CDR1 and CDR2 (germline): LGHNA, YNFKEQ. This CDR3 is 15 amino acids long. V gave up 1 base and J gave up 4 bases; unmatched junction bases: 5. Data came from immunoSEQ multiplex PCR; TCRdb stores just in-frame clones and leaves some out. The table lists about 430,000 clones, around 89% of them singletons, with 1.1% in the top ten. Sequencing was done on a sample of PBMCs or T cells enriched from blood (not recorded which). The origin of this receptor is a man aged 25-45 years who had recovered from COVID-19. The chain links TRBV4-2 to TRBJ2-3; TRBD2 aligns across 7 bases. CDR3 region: CASSQVAGAADTQYF. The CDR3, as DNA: TGTGCCAGCAGCCAAGTCGCGGGAGCGGCAGATACGCAGTATTTT.